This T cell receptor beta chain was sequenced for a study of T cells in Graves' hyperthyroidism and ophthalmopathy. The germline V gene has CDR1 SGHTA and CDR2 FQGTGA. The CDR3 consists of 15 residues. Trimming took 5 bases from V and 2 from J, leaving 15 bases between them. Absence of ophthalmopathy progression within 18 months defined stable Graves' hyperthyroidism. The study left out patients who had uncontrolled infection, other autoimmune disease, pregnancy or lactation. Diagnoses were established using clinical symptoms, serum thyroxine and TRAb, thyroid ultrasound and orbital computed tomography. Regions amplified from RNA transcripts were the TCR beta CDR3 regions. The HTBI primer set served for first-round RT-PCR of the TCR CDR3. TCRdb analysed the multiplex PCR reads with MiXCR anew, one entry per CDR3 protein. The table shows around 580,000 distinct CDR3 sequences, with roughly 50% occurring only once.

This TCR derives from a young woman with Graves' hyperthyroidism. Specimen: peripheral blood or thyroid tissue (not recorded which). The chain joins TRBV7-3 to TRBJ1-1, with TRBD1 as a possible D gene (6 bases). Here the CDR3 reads CASSPDTGGNTEAFF. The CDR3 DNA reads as TGTGCCAGCAGCCCTGACACCGGGGGCAACACTGAAGCTTTCTTT.